The clone carrying this TCR beta chain appeared a single time. Its specificity is not known. This sample stems from a study of T cell responses to AZD1222 COVID-19 vaccine. General study points: There were mostly white British donors and more females than males, and clonal diversity was possibly underestimated. Baseline seropositives among AZD1222 recipients totaled only 5 to 7. Repertoires were collected only later (after the peak T cell response had occurred).

The CDR3 loop spans 14 amino acids. Between the trimmed V and J ends, which lost 6 bases and 2 bases, there was a span of 12 bases. Germline loops: CDR1 MNHNY, CDR2 SVGAGI (reference sequence). Produced via immunoSEQ multiplex PCR; TCRdb's table is partial and in-frame only. The sample consists of some 170,000 clones, around 90% of them appearing once. The material sequenced was peripheral blood, taken on day 0 of MenACWY control vaccination. This chain uses TRBV6-6 with TRBJ2-3; unclear D gene. This clonotype was sampled from an adult in good health. The CDR3 DNA reads as TGTGCCAGCAGATTGGGAAGTCCCACAGATACGCAGTATTTT. Its translation: CASRLGSPTDTQYF.